This TCR beta chain was documented in a study of T cells in Graves' hyperthyroidism and ophthalmopathy. The sample holds many counts of this clonotype. RNA transcripts gave rise to amplified TCR beta CDR3 regions. The HTBI primer set served for first-round RT-PCR of the TCR CDR3. MiXCR, run by TCRdb on the multiplex PCR reads, gives a single entry per CDR3 protein. The sample carries 550,000 to 700,000 distinct CDR3 sequences, 14% to 15% recorded once. Sequenced sample: blood. The receptor was isolated from a woman in her thirties or forties with Graves' ophthalmopathy.

The CDR3 reads CAWSVGLGSYEQYF. CDR3 sequence (DNA): TGTGCCTGGAGTGTTGGACTAGGCTCCTACGAGCAGTACTTC. The rearrangement links TRBV30 to TRBJ2-7, with 7 positions matching TRBD2. J gave up 0 bases and V 0 bases, and 2 bases lay outside the gene matches. Germline CDR1 and CDR2: GTSNPN and SVGIG (reference sequence). The CDR3 loop spans 14 amino acids.